The 27 T cell receptor beta chains reported below all come from one sample, sequenced in a study of T cell clusters in autoimmune cytopenias. TRB rearrangements were amplified by touch-down multiplex PCR with mixed TRB-A/B primers. TCRdb re-called the multiplex PCR reads and gives one entry per CDR3 protein, without DNA. This sample contains more than 4,500 distinct CDR3 sequences. TRB amplification used 200 to 250 ng of peripheral blood genomic DNA. These records were also assigned to another study, of T cell repertoires in aging, cancer and after chemotherapy.

Sequencing input: peripheral blood. The source is a human donor in good health.

This clonotype is labeled medium-sized (0.01 to 0.1%) based on frequency. The rearrangement links TRBV19 to TRBJ2-7; the D call from TCRdb, TRBD1, cannot be confirmed without DNA. The CDR3 loop spans 13 amino acids. In germline, CDR1 is LNHDA, CDR2 SQIVND (reference sequence). Here the CDR3 reads CASSLAQGYEQYF.

Its frequency marks this clonotype as medium-sized. The CDR3 reads CASSLVSGNVQYF. This chain connects TRBV13 to TRBJ2-5. CDR3 length equals 13 residues. Germline V gives CDR1 PRHDT, CDR2 FYEKMQ (reference sequence).

This clonotype is called medium-sized based on its frequency. The CDR3 region is CSVDRNTEAFF. The chain employs TRBV29-1 and TRBJ1-1. This CDR3 has 11 residues. CDR1 SQVTM and CDR2 ANQGSEA come from the germline V gene.

Considering frequency, this clonotype is medium-sized. CDR3 region: CSASGTYDTGELFF. This rearrangement joins TRBV29-1 to TRBJ2-2; absent DNA, TCRdb's TRBD1 call cannot be checked. CDR3 length equals 14 residues. Germline V gene lookup returns CDR1 SQVTM and CDR2 ANQGSEA.

The chain employs TRBV6-2 or TRBV6-3 and TRBJ2-3; the TRBD1 assignment by TCRdb is unverifiable without DNA. Germline CDR1 reads MNHEY; CDR2 reads SVGEGT. This CDR3 contains 13 residues. The CDR3 reads CASSPGSGDTQYF.

The gene calls are TRBV12-3 or TRBV12-4 and TRBJ2-2; TCRdb indicates TRBD2, and absent DNA this call remains unverified. The CDR3 contains 15 residues. This CDR3 is CASSYLQDSTGELFF.

The rearrangement uses TRBV18 and TRBJ2-2. The CDR3 length is 14 residues. Germline V gene data show CDR1 as KGHSH and CDR2 as LQKENI. The chain's CDR3 is CASSRSESSGELFF.

This chain uses TRBV6-1 with TRBJ1-1; TCRdb proposes TRBD1, but this gene call is untestable without DNA. CDR3 size: 13 residues. CDR1 and CDR2 (germline): MNHNS, SASEGT. This CDR3 is CASWGERNTEAFF.

The J gene is TRBJ2-3, the V gene TRBV19; lacking DNA, the TRBD2 call made by TCRdb goes unchecked. The CDR3 loop spans 19 amino acids. In germline, CDR1 is LNHDA, CDR2 SQIVND (reference sequence). CDR3 amino acids: CASSISVAGGYSSTDTQYF.

The chain joins TRBV6-2 or TRBV6-3 to TRBJ2-3. This CDR3 region has 14 residues. Germline V gene sequence: CDR1 MNHEY, CDR2 SVGEGT. This CDR3 is CASSYLASTDTQYF.

J is TRBJ1-3 and V is TRBV19; as DNA is missing, the TRBD1 call by TCRdb cannot be tested. Looked up from germline, CDR1 is LNHDA and CDR2 is SQIVND (reference sequence). This CDR3 spans 12 amino acids. CDR3 residues: CASSEGRNTIYF.

The chain is built from TRBV12-3 or TRBV12-4 and TRBJ2-2. This CDR3 contains 12 residues. The CDR3 loop is CASSRNTGELFF.

The chain joins TRBV19 to TRBJ1-1. Germline assignment: CDR1 LNHDA and CDR2 SQIVND (reference sequence). This CDR3 contains 16 residues. CDR3 sequence: CASSIGHSSMNTEAFF. Variable domain in full (rest from reference TRBV19 and TRBJ1-1): DGGITQSPKYLFRKEGQNVTLSCEQNLNHDAMYWYRQDPGQGLRLIYYSQIVNDFQKGDIAEGYSVSREKKESFPLTVTSAQKNPTAFYLCASSIGHSSMNTEAFFGQGTRLTVV.

The chain joins TRBV12-3 or TRBV12-4 to TRBJ1-1. This CDR3 comprises 14 residues. The CDR3 spells CASSITSGNTEAFF.

According to its frequency, this clonotype is medium-sized (0.01 to 0.1%). V usage is TRBV19 and J usage is TRBJ2-2; lacking DNA, the TRBD2 call made by TCRdb goes unchecked. From germline, CDR1 is LNHDA and CDR2 SQIVND (reference sequence). CDR3 length: 16 amino acids. The CDR3 sequence is CASKEGLRGETGELFF.

The rearrangement uses TRBV6-5 and TRBJ2-5; TCRdb calls TRBD2, which cannot be checked without DNA. CDR1 and CDR2 (germline): MNHEY, SVGAGI. The CDR3 runs 17 residues. CDR3: CASSYSASGRAGETQYF.

This chain uses TRBV27 with TRBJ2-3; there is no DNA to check the TCRdb D call of TRBD2. Germline V CDR1 and CDR2: MNHEY, SMNVEV (reference sequence). This CDR3 region has 16 residues. CDR3 amino acids: CASSLGRARGTDTQYF.

According to its frequency, this clonotype is medium-sized. This sequence joins TRBV29-1 and TRBJ2-1; TCRdb reports TRBD2, a call that lacks DNA to check it against. There are 13 residues in the CDR3. Germline-derived CDR1 and CDR2 are SQVTM and ANQGSEA. The CDR3 spells CSVTRTRNNEQFF.

The rearrangement links TRBV6-2 or TRBV6-3 to TRBJ2-7; TCRdb selects TRBD1, and the lack of DNA leaves this call unchecked. Germline CDR1 reads MNHEY; CDR2 reads SVGEGT. This CDR3 contains 16 residues. This chain's CDR3 is CASSYGGHHYSYEQYF.

The CDR3 loop is CAWSVGVGPFF. The chain carries TRBV30 and TRBJ2-2. The germline gives CDR1 GTSNPN, CDR2 SVGIG (reference sequence). The CDR3 covers 11 residues.

The CDR3 is CASSIDGSAYNEQFF. The chain employs TRBV19 and TRBJ2-1. This CDR3 has 15 amino acids. Per germline, CDR1 LNHDA and CDR2 SQIVND (reference sequence).

The V gene is TRBV29-1, the J gene TRBJ2-7; the D call of TRBD1 rests on TCRdb alone, since no DNA is present to check it. The germline V gene encodes CDR1 SQVTM and CDR2 ANQGSEA. The CDR3 length is 13 residues. The CDR3 region is CSVGLGAPLEQYF.

The V and J genes are TRBV6-2 or TRBV6-3 and TRBJ2-7. The CDR3 extends over 14 amino acids. CDR1 and CDR2 (germline): MNHEY, SVGEGT. The CDR3 sequence: CASSYRSGVYEQYF.

The chain links TRBV24-1 to TRBJ2-2; there is no DNA to check the TCRdb D call of TRBD2. Germline V lookup: CDR1 KGHDR, CDR2 SFDVKD. The CDR3 runs to 18 residues. The CDR3 loop is CATSDFKPTRGNTGELFF.

J is TRBJ1-4 and V is TRBV18; TCRdb's D gene call, TRBD1, goes unchecked for lack of DNA. Germline V lookup: CDR1 KGHSH, CDR2 LQKENI. There are 14 residues in the CDR3. The CDR3 sequence: CASSWGQANEKLFF.

The chain has TRBV19 and TRBJ1-5; TCRdb's D call of TRBD1 is untestable without DNA. The germline V gene encodes CDR1 LNHDA and CDR2 SQIVND (reference sequence). This CDR3 region has 14 residues. The CDR3 is CASSTPGDNQPQHF.

J is TRBJ2-5 and V is TRBV27; TCRdb returns TRBD1, unconfirmable since there is no DNA. This CDR3 has 14 residues. Germline values: CDR1 MNHEY, CDR2 SMNVEV (reference sequence). This CDR3 is CASSSDRGWETQYF.